These T cell receptor beta chains were read from a single sample in a study of T cell repertoires in cytomegalovirus infection. TCRdb passed the reads through MiXCR, listing each CDR3 protein once. This table holds under 850,000 distinct CDR3 sequences, about 30% found once. No cognate antigen is known for these TCRs. The sample in question was cultured PBMCs, obtained from culture after CMV antigen stimulation. The source of these receptors is a human donor in good health (CMV status not recorded). Some clones in this sample may be carry-over from other donors' samples. CDR3s include the opening cysteine and the closing phenylalanine or tryptophan. Each record gives: V gene, J gene, clone size, D gene, CDR3 protein, CDR3 DNA. A D gene is named only where the DNA matches it firmly. Clone size appears in some rows only: once, few, many, or a class for an expanded clone.

TRBV25-1	TRBJ2-5	.	TRBD1	CASSSGQATTQYF	TGTGCCAGCAGTTCCGGACAGGCTACGACCCAGTACTTC
TRBV20-1	TRBJ2-1	few	TRBD2	CSAAPTTPGGYNEQFF	TGCAGTGCTGCCCCTACAACTCCGGGAGGGTACAATGAGCAGTTCTTC
TRBV10-3	TRBJ2-5	.	.	CAISDRSRQSQETQYF	TGTGCCATCAGTGATAGGTCGCGGCAATCGCAAGAGACCCAGTACTTC
TRBV6-6	TRBJ1-5	few	.	CASRGQGNSNQPQHF	TGTGCCAGCAGGGGCCAAGGGAATAGCAATCAGCCCCAGCATTTT
TRBV7-2	TRBJ1-1	.	TRBD1	CASTITGTGAVEAFF	TGTGCCAGCACCATTACCGGGACAGGGGCTGTTGAAGCTTTCTTT
TRBV14	TRBJ2-7	.	.	CASSIGGIEQYF	TGTGCCAGCAGCATCGGGGGAATCGAGCAGTACTTC
TRBV6-1	TRBJ1-1	few	TRBD1	CASSEKEGAIFGTEAFF	TGTGCCAGCAGTGAGAAGGAGGGGGCGATTTTTGGCACTGAAGCTTTCTTT
TRBV7-3	TRBJ2-1	.	TRBD2	CASTERGGEQFF	TGTGCCAGCACCGAGCGGGGGGGTGAGCAGTTCTTC
TRBV7-2	TRBJ2-5	many	.	CASSLSPGLRGGETQYF	TGTGCCAGCAGCTTATCCCCGGGACTCCGTGGCGGAGAGACCCAGTACTTC
TRBV6-2/TRBV6-3	TRBJ2-5	.	.	CASSSWGYRRETQYF	TGTGCCAGCAGTTCCTGGGGGTACCGGAGAGAGACCCAGTACTTC
TRBV5-3	TRBJ2-7	.	.	CASSFLQGSSYEQYF	TGTGCCAGCAGCTTTCTGCAGGGTTCGTCCTACGAGCAGTACTTC
TRBV6-5	TRBJ2-7	few	.	CASSYSEGVPYEQYF	TGTGCCAGCAGTTACTCGGAAGGGGTTCCCTACGAGCAGTACTTC
TRBV9	TRBJ2-1	.	TRBD2	CASSVASGSMYEQFF	TGTGCCAGCAGCGTAGCCAGCGGGAGCATGTATGAGCAGTTCTTC
TRBV7-2	TRBJ2-2	many	TRBD1	CASSLGDRVTGELFF	TGTGCCAGCAGCTTAGGTGACAGGGTCACCGGGGAGCTGTTTTTT
TRBV4-1	TRBJ2-1	few	TRBD2	CASSQATSGRAPNSYNEQFF	TGCGCCAGCAGCCAAGCGACTAGCGGGAGGGCCCCCAACTCCTACAATGAGCAGTTCTTC
TRBV6-5	TRBJ2-7	.	.	CASSYSRRQSYEQYF	TGTGCCAGCAGTTACTCGAGACGGCAGTCCTACGAGCAGTACTTC
TRBV7-6	TRBJ1-6	few	TRBD1	CASSQGGQGNSPLHF	TGTGCCAGCAGCCAGGGAGGACAGGGGAATTCACCCCTCCACTTT
TRBV5-1	TRBJ2-7	.	TRBD1	CASSFGQEDLHEQYF	TGCGCCAGCAGTTTTGGACAGGAAGATCTACACGAGCAGTACTTC
TRBV20-1	TRBJ2-7	few	.	CSARSGDTVGLYEQYF	TGCAGTGCTAGATCCGGGGACACAGTTGGGCTTTACGAGCAGTACTTC
TRBV7-2	TRBJ1-2	many	.	CASSLSPDYGYTF	TGTGCCAGCAGCTTAAGTCCAGACTATGGCTACACCTTC
TRBV7-2	TRBJ2-1	few	.	CASSLWVGGGTSF	.
TRBV2	TRBJ1-1	few	.	CASSEPRPGWAFF	TGTGCCAGCAGTGAACCGAGACCAGGGTGGGCTTTCTTT
TRBV5-6	TRBJ2-1	.	.	CASSLPKEDWILNEQFF	TGTGCCAGCAGCCTACCCAAGGAGGATTGGATTCTCAATGAGCAGTTCTTC
TRBV7-2	TRBJ2-7	many	.	CASSVGQFEQYF	TGTGCCAGCAGCGTCGGACAGTTCGAGCAGTACTTC
TRBV4-1	TRBJ1-4	.	TRBD1	CASSQNRGGKLFF	TGCGCCAGCAGCCAGAACAGGGGAGGGAAACTGTTTTTT
TRBV4-1	TRBJ2-7	.	.	CASSQRLNYEQYF	TGCGCCAGCAGCCAAAGACTGAACTACGAGCAGTACTTC
TRBV4-1	TRBJ2-2	.	TRBD2	CASRRVFGGRRYTGELFF	TGCGCCAGCAGGCGCGTGTTCGGCGGGAGGAGGTACACCGGGGAGCTGTTTTTT
TRBV12-3/TRBV12-4	TRBJ1-4	.	.	CASNSPGWREKLFF	TGTGCCAGCAATTCGCCGGGCTGGAGGGAAAAACTGTTTTTT
TRBV6-1	TRBJ2-5	.	TRBD1	CASSRTSGTGFQETQYF	TGTGCCAGCAGTAGAACCTCCGGGACAGGCTTTCAAGAGACCCAGTACTTC
TRBV20-1	TRBJ2-3	.	.	CSAARTQLDTQYF	TGCAGTGCTGCCAGGACGCAGTTGGATACGCAGTATTTT
TRBV27	TRBJ1-2	.	TRBD1	CASSKPGQGIYGYTF	TGTGCCAGCAGTAAACCGGGACAGGGAATCTATGGCTACACCTTC